The 22 T cell receptor beta chains given below trace back to one sample, sequenced in a study of neurological immune-mediated disorders (dated by TCRdb to the late 2010s). The sample's time point label, decoded: longitudinal time-point 3. Libraries were prepared through 5' RACE. Sequencing took place on an Illumina HiSeq 2500. TCRdb trimmed public reads at Q25 via fastp, called clones via MiXCR and kept in-frame beta chains. Every entry covers one CDR3 protein and lists the most common genes and DNA from its rows. This sample holds some 55,000 distinct CDR3 sequences; 8% to 9% were observed only once. 1.9% of the sample goes to the ten largest clones. The sample was PBMCs. The receptors here all came from a middle-aged woman in good health.

This clonotype was observed at least ten times. The V gene is TRBV9, the J gene TRBJ1-6; TRBD1 is a possible D gene (5 bases). Germline V gene data show CDR1 as SGDLS and CDR2 as YYNGEE. Trimming stripped 3 bases from V and 5 bases from J, with 9 bases between. This CDR3 has 14 amino acids. The CDR3 DNA follows: TGTGCCAGCAGCGAAGGACACGATAATTCACCCCTCCACTTT. Protein sequence: CASSEGHDNSPLHF. Drawing the rest from reference TRBV9 and TRBJ1-6, the complete variable domain is DSGVTQTPKHLITATGQRVTLRCSPRSGDLSVYWYQQSLDQGLQFLIQYYNGEERAKGNILERFSAQQFPDLHSELNLSSLELGDSALYFCASSEGHDNSPLHFGNGTRLTVT.

This clonotype was counted ten times or more. CDR3 nucleotide sequence: TGCAGTGCTAAGGGGCCAGGGGGCAACTATGGCTACACCTTC. The encoded protein is CSAKGPGGNYGYTF. The chain couples TRBV20-1 to TRBJ1-2, with TRBD1 matching over 8 bases. The V gene's germline CDR1 is DFQATT and CDR2 SNEGSKA (reference sequence). This CDR3 spans 14 amino acids. Trimming took 4 bases from V and 2 from J; bases not matched to a gene: 6.

This clonotype occurred many times. The rearrangement joins TRBV6-6 to TRBJ2-1; 10 bases line up with TRBD1. Germline V gene data show CDR1 as MNHNY and CDR2 as SVGAGI (reference sequence). There are 16 residues in the CDR3. V shed 6 bases, J shed 3 bases, and the junction held 8 bases outside the gene matches. In nucleotides, the CDR3 is TGTGCCAGCAGCTACCGGGACAGGGGATTCTACAATGAGCAGTTCTTC. Protein product: CASSYRDRGFYNEQFF.

This clonotype was recorded at least ten times. The genes are TRBV2 and TRBJ2-2; 15 nucleotides align to TRBD2. The CDR3 contains 17 residues. Trimming at V came to 4 bases and at J to 0 bases, leaving 0 bases not matched to a gene. CDR1 SNHLY and CDR2 FYNNEI come from the germline V gene. The CDR3 is CASSGTSGRANTGELFF. CDR3 in DNA: TGTGCCAGCAGTGGGACTAGCGGGAGGGCGAACACCGGGGAGCTGTTTTTT. Complete variable domain (other parts from reference TRBV2 and TRBJ2-2): EPEVTQTPSHQVTQMGQEVILRCVPISNHLYFYWYRQILGQKVEFLVSFYNNEISEKSEIFDDQFSVERPDGSNFTLKIRSTKLEDSAMYFCASSGTSGRANTGELFFGEGSRLTVL.

This clonotype occurred a few times. Compared with germline, one end of the junction differs, possibly owing to a read error. This sequence joins TRBV6-2 or TRBV6-3 and TRBJ1-2, with TRBD1 matching 7 bases. The CDR3 length is 14 residues. Germline lookup yields CDR1 MNHEY and CDR2 SVGEGT. The CDR3, as DNA: TGTGCCTGCAGACGCTGGGACAGTAACTATGGCTACACCTTC. Its translation: CACRRWDSNYGYTF.

In its sample, this clonotype was seen many times. The rearrangement joins TRBV9 to TRBJ1-5, with TRBD1 matching over 7 bases. Germline V gives CDR1 SGDLS, CDR2 YYNGEE. V shed 3 bases, J shed 2 bases, and the junction held 2 bases outside the gene matches. CDR3 length equals 14 residues. In DNA form, the CDR3 reads TGTGCCAGCAGCGAAACAGGGGGCAATCAGCCCCAGCATTTT. Protein product: CASSETGGNQPQHF.

This clonotype was recorded many times. The chain couples TRBV4-3 to TRBJ2-3, with 12 bases aligning to TRBD2. The CDR3 has 16 residues. Trimming removed 0 bases from V and 4 bases from J; junction bases left unmatched: 2. In germline, CDR1 is LGHNA, CDR2 YSLEER. The CDR3 here is CASSQDLAGGPDTQYF. In DNA form, the CDR3 reads TGCGCCAGCAGCCAAGATCTAGCGGGAGGGCCAGATACGCAGTATTTT.

This clonotype was seen ten or more times. The J gene is TRBJ2-5, the V gene TRBV10-3; 7 bases are shared with TRBD2. The CDR3 is 10 residues long. The germline gives CDR1 ENHRY, CDR2 SYGVKD. With 10 bases clipped from V and 4 bases from J, the junction kept 0 bases outside the gene matches. The CDR3 nucleotides read TGTGCCACGGGGGGAGAGACCCAGTACTTC. It specifies CATGGETQYF.

This clonotype was picked up many times. The gene calls are TRBV14 and TRBJ1-4; the D is unclear. Germline values: CDR1 SGHDN, CDR2 FVKESK. V dropped 4 bases and J dropped 3 bases, with 9 bases sitting between them. CDR3 length equals 14 residues. For the CDR3, the DNA is TGTGCCAGCAGCCCCACTCTTGCTAATGAAAAACTGTTTTTT. Residues: CASSPTLANEKLFF.

Regarding this clonotype: Because it lacks the conserved phenylalanine or tryptophan at the end, this CDR3 is likely a read error. CDR3 amino acids: CASSRPSGRASEQYS. Written as DNA, the CDR3 is TGTGCCAGCAGCCGTCCTAGCGGGAGGGCTAGCGAGCAGTACTCC. The rearrangement links TRBV6-5 to TRBJ2-7; 12 bases are a match to TRBD2. Germline V gives CDR1 MNHEY, CDR2 SVGAGI. CDR3 length: 15 residues. Trimming took 6 bases from V and 6 from J; bases not matched to a gene: 9.

This clonotype occurred many times. This rearrangement joins TRBV29-1 to TRBJ2-2, with 7 bases that match TRBD2. CDR3 size: 14 residues. Germline V CDR1 and CDR2: SQVTM, ANQGSEA. V shed 7 bases and J 4 bases; nucleotides not matched to a gene: 9. The CDR3 reads CSASGTMGTGELFF. The CDR3, as DNA: TGCAGCGCCTCCGGGACTATGGGCACCGGGGAGCTGTTTTTT.

This chain joins TRBV12-3 or TRBV12-4 and TRBJ2-1; D perhaps matches TRBD1 (5 bases). V lost 5 bases and J lost 2, with 16 bases in between. The CDR3 extends over 16 amino acids. The CDR3 DNA reads as TGTGCCAGCAGTCCACCCCTGCAGGGTGCCTACAATGAGCAGTTCTTC. Amino acids: CASSPPLQGAYNEQFF.

The table lists this clonotype with many counts. V usage is TRBV6-1 and J usage is TRBJ2-1, with a tentative D call TRBD2 (6 bases). With 7 bases removed from V and 2 bases from J, the gap between germline ends came to 18 bases. This CDR3 is 16 amino acids long. From germline, CDR1 is MNHNS and CDR2 SASEGT. The CDR3 spells CASTPWGLAPYNEQFF. For the CDR3, the DNA is TGTGCCAGCACTCCCTGGGGTCTAGCGCCCTACAATGAGCAGTTCTTC.

In its sample, this clonotype was seen a few times. The chain is built from TRBV20-1 and TRBJ2-2; 7 bases map to TRBD2. V lost 8 bases, J lost 3 bases, and 6 bases stayed unmatched. Germline CDR1 DFQATT, CDR2 SNEGSKA (reference sequence). The CDR3 contains 13 residues. CDR3 in amino acids: CSLGGGDTGELFF. CDR3 in DNA: TGCAGTCTAGGCGGGGGAGACACCGGGGAGCTGTTTTTT.

This clonotype was observed many times. The rearrangement links TRBV25-1 to TRBJ2-5; weak D call: TRBD1 (5 bases). Germline values: CDR1 MGHDK, CDR2 SYGVNS. V was trimmed by 6 bases and J by 5 bases, leaving 13 bases between them. This CDR3 spans 13 amino acids. CDR3 residues: CASRQAVGETQYF. The CDR3 DNA reads as TGTGCCAGCAGACAGGCTGTAGGGGAGACCCAGTACTTC.

This clonotype occurred a few times. V gene TRBV20-1 combines with J gene TRBJ2-2; D possibly corresponds to TRBD1 (5 bases). The CDR3 spans 13 residues. CDR1 is DFQATT and CDR2 is SNEGSKA in the germline V gene (reference sequence). V lost 3 bases to trimming and J lost 4 bases, with 9 bases between them. CDR3: CSARSQGTGELFF. The CDR3 nucleotides are TGCAGTGCTAGGAGCCAGGGCACCGGGGAGCTGTTTTTT.

There are many counts of this clonotype. The gene calls are TRBV20-1 and TRBJ2-4; 9 nucleotides match TRBD2. The CDR3 has 15 amino acids. Germline assignment: CDR1 DFQATT and CDR2 SNEGSKA (reference sequence). Trimming cost V 4 bases and J 0 bases; bases outside gene matches: 4. For the CDR3, the DNA is TGCAGTGCTACAGCGGGGGGCCTAGCCAAAAACATTCAGTACTTC. Translated: CSATAGGLAKNIQYF.

There are many counts of this clonotype. This chain uses TRBV15 with TRBJ2-5; 9 nucleotides match TRBD1. Trimming at V came to 3 bases and at J to 3 bases, leaving 2 bases not matched to a gene. Germline CDR1 reads LNHNV; CDR2 reads YYDKDF (reference sequence). CDR3 length: 14 amino acids. CDR3: CATSSRDREETQYF. CDR3 DNA sequence: TGTGCCACCAGCAGCCGGGACAGGGAAGAGACCCAGTACTTC.

There are many counts of this clonotype. The V and J genes are TRBV6-5 and TRBJ2-7, with TRBD2 identical over 11 bases. The CDR3 spans 15 residues. CDR1 and CDR2 (germline): MNHEY, SVGAGI. V lost 4 bases and J lost 3; bases outside the gene matches: 5. This CDR3 is CASSSPTSGVYEQYF. The CDR3 DNA reads TGTGCCAGCAGTTCTCCGACTAGCGGGGTCTACGAGCAGTACTTC.

This clonotype was counted many times. This sequence joins TRBV5-1 and TRBJ2-5; either TRBD1 or TRBD2 may fit D (5 bases each). CDR3 length: 12 amino acids. V lost 2 bases, J lost 9 bases, and 11 bases lay in between. Looked up from germline, CDR1 is SGHRS and CDR2 is YFSETQ. CDR3 region: CASSFGEGAQYF. CDR3 bases: TGCGCCAGCAGCTTCGGGGAAGGGGCCCAGTACTTC.

The sample holds many counts of this clonotype. The rearrangement uses TRBV7-2 and TRBJ1-2; D gene ambiguous. CDR3 length: 16 residues. Trimming shortened V by 5 bases and J by 6 bases, and 22 bases separated the two germline ends. The germline gives CDR1 SGHTA, CDR2 FQGNSA. In DNA form, the CDR3 reads TGTGCCAGCAGCCAGCGGGCGGGCCGGGGAGGAGATGGCTACACCTTC. It encodes CASSQRAGRGGDGYTF.

This clonotype has ten or more counts. V is TRBV5-1 and J is TRBJ2-5, with D unresolved. Germline CDR1 and CDR2: SGHRS and YFSETQ. The CDR3 has 14 amino acids. The V gene lost 5 bases and the J gene lost 5 bases, with 16 bases spanning the gap. The CDR3: CASRKALDGETQYF. The CDR3 region has the DNA TGCGCCAGCAGGAAAGCGTTAGATGGGGAGACCCAGTACTTC.